The TCR beta chain described here comes from a study of T-cell reconstitution after alpha-beta-depleted transplantation in children. The CDR3 spans 13 residues. With V trimmed by 8 bases and J by 4 bases, 6 bases remained unmatched. Germline V gene lookup returns CDR1 SGHRS and CDR2 YFSETQ. A TCRbeta library incorporating unique molecular identifiers was prepared. TCRdb re-analysed the PCR reads in MiXCR, keeping a single row per CDR3 protein. In the table there are hundreds of thousands of distinct CDR3 sequences, roughly 15% of which are singletons. The chain recombines TRBV5-1 with TRBJ2-3; 8 nucleotides align to TRBD1. The sequence came from a human donor who donated a stem cell graft to a child with acute myeloid leukemia. The starting material was PBMCs from the stem cell graft donor, obtained from the stem cell graft. The CDR3 nucleotides read TGCGCCAGTAGGCAGGGGGCCCCAGATACGCAGTATTTT. This encodes CASRQGAPDTQYF.